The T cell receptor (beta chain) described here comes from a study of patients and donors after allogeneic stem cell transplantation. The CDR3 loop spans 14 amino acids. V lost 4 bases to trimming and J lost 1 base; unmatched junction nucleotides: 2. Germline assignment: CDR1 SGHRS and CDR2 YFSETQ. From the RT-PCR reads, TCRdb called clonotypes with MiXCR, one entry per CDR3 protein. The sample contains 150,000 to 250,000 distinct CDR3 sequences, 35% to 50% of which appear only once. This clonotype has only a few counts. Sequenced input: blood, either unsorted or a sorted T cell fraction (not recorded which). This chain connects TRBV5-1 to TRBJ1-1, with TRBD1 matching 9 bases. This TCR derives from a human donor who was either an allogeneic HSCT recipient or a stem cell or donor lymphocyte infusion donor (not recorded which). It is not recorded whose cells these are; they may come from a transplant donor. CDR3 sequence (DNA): TGCGCCAGCAGCCGGACAGGGGAGAACACTGAAGCTTTCTTT. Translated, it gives CASSRTGENTEAFF.